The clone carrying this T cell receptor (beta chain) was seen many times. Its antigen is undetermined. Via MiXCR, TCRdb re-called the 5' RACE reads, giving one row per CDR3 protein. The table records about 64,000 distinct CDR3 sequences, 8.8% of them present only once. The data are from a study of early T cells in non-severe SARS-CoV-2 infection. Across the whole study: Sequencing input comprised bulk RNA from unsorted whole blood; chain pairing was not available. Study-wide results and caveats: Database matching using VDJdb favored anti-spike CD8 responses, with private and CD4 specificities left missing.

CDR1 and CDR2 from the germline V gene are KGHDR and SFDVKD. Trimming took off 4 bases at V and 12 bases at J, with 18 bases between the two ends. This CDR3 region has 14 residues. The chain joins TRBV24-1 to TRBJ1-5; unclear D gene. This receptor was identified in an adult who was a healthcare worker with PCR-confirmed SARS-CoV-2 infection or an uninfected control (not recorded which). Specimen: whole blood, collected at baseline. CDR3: CATSDSSDSEHQHF. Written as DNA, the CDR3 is TGTGCCACCAGTGACTCCTCCGATTCGGAACACCAGCATTTT.